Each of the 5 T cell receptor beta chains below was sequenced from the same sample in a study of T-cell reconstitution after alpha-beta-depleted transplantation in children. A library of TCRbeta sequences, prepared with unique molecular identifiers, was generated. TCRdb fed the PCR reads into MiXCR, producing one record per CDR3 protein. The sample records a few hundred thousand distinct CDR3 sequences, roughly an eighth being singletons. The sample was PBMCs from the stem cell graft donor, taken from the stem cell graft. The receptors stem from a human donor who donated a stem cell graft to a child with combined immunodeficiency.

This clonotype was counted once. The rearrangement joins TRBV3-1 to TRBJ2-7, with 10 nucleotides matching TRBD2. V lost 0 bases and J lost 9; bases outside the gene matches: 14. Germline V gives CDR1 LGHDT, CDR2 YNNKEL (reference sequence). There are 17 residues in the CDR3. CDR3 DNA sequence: TGTGCCAGCAGCCAAGATTGGACCGGGCTAGCGGGAGTTGGGCAGTACTTC. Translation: CASSQDWTGLAGVGQYF.

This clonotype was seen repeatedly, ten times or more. CDR3 sequence (DNA): TGTGCCAGCAGTACCTCGGCCCGGGCGGGTCAAGAGACCCAGTACTTC. It translates to CASSTSARAGQETQYF. J is TRBJ2-5 and V is TRBV12-3 or TRBV12-4, with D possibly matching TRBD2 (5 bases). Trimming pared 5 bases from V and 2 bases from J, leaving 18 bases between. This CDR3 is 16 amino acids long.

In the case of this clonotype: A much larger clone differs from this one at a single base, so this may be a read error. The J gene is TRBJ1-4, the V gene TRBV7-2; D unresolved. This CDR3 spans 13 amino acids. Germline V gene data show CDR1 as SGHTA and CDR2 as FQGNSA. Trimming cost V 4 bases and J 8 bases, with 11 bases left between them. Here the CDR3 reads CASSSGPGEKLFF. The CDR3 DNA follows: TGTGCCAGCAGCTCCGGACCGGGCGAAAAACTGTTTTTT.

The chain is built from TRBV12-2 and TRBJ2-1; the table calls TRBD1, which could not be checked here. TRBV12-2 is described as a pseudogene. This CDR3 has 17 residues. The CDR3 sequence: CASRLTAHLRGSDEQFF. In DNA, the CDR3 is TGTGCAAGTCGCTTGACCGCCCACCTGCGGGGCAGCGATGAGCAGTTCTTC.

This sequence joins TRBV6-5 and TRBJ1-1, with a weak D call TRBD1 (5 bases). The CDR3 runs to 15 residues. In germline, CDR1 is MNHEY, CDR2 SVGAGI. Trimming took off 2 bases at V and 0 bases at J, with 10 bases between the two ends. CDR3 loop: CASSYRGRMNTEAFF. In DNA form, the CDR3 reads TGTGCCAGCAGTTACCGGGGACGGATGAACACTGAAGCTTTCTTT.